The present TCR beta chain was sequenced within a study of OX40 agonist ivuxolimab in advanced cancers. Study-level points and caveats: Within 6 weeks, CD4+ and CD8+ blood T cells expanded clonally at 0.1 to 3.0 mg/kg. CD4+ T cells averaged fewer expanded clones than CD8+ T cells. At 0.1-3.0 mg/kg, partial responders had clonal expansion among the lowest observed.

Remarks on this clone: Its antigen is unidentified.

Only in-frame clones appear in the TCRdb table, and some are missing; sequencing was by immunoSEQ multiplex PCR. The table lists some 25,000 clones, about four fifths of them singletons. Losses at the gene ends were 5 bases for V and 6 bases for J; bases not matched to a gene: 17. The CDR3 is made up of 18 amino acids. Germline V gene sequence: CDR1 SGHTA, CDR2 FQGTGA. J is TRBJ2-1 and V is TRBV7-3, with 9 bases identical to TRBD2. This sequence originates from an adult with an advanced solid tumor such as melanoma, head and neck, liver or kidney cancer. The sample consisted of CD4+ or CD8+ T cells sorted from blood, taken in a trial of the OX40 agonist ivuxolimab. DNA of the CDR3: TGTGCCAGCAGCCCGGGGAGCCTAGCGGGGAGCGGGGTCAATGAGCAGTTCTTC. It translates to CASSPGSLAGSGVNEQFF.